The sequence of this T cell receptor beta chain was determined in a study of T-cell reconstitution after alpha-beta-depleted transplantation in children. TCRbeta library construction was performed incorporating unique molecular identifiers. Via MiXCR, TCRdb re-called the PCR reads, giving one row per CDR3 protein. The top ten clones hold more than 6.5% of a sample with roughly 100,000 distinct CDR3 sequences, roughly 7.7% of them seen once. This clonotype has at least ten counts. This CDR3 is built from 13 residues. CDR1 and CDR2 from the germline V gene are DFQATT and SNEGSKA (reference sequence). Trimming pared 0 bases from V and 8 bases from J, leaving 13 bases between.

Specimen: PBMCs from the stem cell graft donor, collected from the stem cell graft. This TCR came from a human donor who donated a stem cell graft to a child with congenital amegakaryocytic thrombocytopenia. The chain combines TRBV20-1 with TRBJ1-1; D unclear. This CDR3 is CSARERGGGEAFF. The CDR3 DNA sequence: TGCAGTGCTAGAGAAAGAGGCGGAGGGGAAGCTTTCTTT.